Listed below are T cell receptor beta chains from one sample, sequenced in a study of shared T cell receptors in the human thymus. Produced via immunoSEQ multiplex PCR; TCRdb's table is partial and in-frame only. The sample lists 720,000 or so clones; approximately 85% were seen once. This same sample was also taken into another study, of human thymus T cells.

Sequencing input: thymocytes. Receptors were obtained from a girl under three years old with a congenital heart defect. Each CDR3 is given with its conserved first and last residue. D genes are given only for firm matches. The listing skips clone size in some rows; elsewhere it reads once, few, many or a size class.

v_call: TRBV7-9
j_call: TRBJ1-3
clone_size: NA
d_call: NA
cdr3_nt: TGTGCCAGCAGCCGTCCCCAGGGGTCTACTGGAAACACCATATATTTT
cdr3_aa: CASSRPQGSTGNTIYF

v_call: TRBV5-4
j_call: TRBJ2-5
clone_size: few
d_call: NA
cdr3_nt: TGTGCCAGCCACAAGACAGACCTCCAAGAGACCCAGTACTTC
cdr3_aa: CASHKTDLQETQYF

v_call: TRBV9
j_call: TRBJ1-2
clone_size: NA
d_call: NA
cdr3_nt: TGTGCCAGCAGCGTCCACCCGTACAGCCCTACTAACTATGGCTACACCTTC
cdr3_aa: CASSVHPYSPTNYGYTF

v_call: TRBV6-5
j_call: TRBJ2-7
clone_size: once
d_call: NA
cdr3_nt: TGTGCCAGCAGACCTAGACTATCCTCCTACGAGCAGTACTTC
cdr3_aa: CASRPRLSSYEQYF

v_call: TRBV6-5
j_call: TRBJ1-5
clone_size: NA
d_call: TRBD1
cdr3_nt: TGTGCCAGCAGTTGGGACAGAATAAATAGCAATCAGCCCCAGCATTTT
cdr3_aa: CASSWDRINSNQPQHF

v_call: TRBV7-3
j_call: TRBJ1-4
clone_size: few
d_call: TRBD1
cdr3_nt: TGTGCCAGCAGCGACGGAGGCGAACCCCAGGGGGCCGGTAATGAAAAACTGTTTTTT
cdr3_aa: CASSDGGEPQGAGNEKLFF

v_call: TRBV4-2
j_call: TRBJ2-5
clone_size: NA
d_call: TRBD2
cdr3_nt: TGTGCCAGCAGCCACGAAACTAGCGGGGGGCACCAAGAGACCCAGTACTTC
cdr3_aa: CASSHETSGGHQETQYF

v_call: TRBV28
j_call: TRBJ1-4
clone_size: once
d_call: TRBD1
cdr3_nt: TGTGCCAGCAGTTTATTCCCCCGACAGGGTAAGGGAGAAAAACTGTTTTTT
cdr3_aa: CASSLFPRQGKGEKLFF

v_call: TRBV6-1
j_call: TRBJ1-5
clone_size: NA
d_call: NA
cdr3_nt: TGTGCCAGCAGTCAAGACAGCCATCAGCCCCAGCATTTT
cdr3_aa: CASSQDSHQPQHF

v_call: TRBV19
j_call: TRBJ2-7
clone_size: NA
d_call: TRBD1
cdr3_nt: TGTGCCAGTAGTATTGGACCGGGACAGGGTAAGTCCTACGAGCAGTACTTC
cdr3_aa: CASSIGPGQGKSYEQYF

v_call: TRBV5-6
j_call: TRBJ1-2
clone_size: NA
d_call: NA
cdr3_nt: TGTGCCAGCAGCTTGGATCTCCTAGGACATACTAACTATGGCTACACCTTC
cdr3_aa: CASSLDLLGHTNYGYTF

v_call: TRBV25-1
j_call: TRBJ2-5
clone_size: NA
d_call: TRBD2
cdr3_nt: TGTGCCAGCAGTGCCGGAATAGCGGGGGGGATCCAAGAGACCCAGTACTTC
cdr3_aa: CASSAGIAGGIQETQYF

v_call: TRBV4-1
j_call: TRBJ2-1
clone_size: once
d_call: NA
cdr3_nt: TGCGCCAGCAGCCAAGATCGGGGGAGACTTTACAATGAGCAGTTCTTC
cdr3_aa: CASSQDRGRLYNEQFF

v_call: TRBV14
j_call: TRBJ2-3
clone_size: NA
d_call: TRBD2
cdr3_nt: TGTGCCAGCAGCCAAGATGTTAGCGGGGGGGCGACAGATACGCAGTATTTT
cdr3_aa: CASSQDVSGGATDTQYF

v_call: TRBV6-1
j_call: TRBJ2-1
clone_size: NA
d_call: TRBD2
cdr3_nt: TGTGCCAGCAGTTCCATAGCGGGGGGCTACAATGAGCAGTTCTTC
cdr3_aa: CASSSIAGGYNEQFF

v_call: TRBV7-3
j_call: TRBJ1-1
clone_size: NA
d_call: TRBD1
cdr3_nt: TGTGCCAGCAGCCCCGTGACAGGGCTGAACACTGAAGCTTTCTTT
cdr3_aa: CASSPVTGLNTEAFF

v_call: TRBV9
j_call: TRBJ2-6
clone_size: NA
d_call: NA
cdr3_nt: TGTGCCAGCAGCGTAGTGGGGACTGTCCCCTCTTTCTCTGGGGCCAACGTCCTGACTTTC
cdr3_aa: CASSVVGTVPSFSGANVLTF

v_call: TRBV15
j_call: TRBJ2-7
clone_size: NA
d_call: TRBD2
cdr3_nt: TGTGCCACCAGCACGTGGGGGGGAAGGGGCTCCTACGAGCAGTACTTC
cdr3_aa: CATSTWGGRGSYEQYF

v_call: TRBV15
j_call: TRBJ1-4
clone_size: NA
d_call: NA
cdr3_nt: TGTGCCACCTCTCCGTTAGCGCGGGGGGGGGAAAAACTGTTTTTT
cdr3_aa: CATSPLARGGEKLFF

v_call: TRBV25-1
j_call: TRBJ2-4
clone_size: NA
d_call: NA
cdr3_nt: TGTGCCAGCAGTCCACACACGGAGGGAGTAGCCAAAAACATTCAGTACTTC
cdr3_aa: CASSPHTEGVAKNIQYF

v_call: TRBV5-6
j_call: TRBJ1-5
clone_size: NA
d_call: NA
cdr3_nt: TGTGCCAGCAGCATCAACAGAAAGGGCAATCAGCCCCAGCATTTT
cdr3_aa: CASSINRKGNQPQHF

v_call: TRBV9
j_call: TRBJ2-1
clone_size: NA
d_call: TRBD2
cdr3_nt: TGTGCCAGCAGCTCGACTAGCGGGGGGGCACTCAGGGCCGAGGAGTTCTTC
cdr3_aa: CASSSTSGGALRAEEFF

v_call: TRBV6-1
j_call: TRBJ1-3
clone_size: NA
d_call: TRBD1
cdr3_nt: TGTGCCAGCAGAGAGGACAGGCGCTCTGGAAACACCATATATTTT
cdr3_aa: CASREDRRSGNTIYF

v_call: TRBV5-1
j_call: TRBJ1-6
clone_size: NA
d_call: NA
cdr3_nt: TGCGCCAGCTCTGCTTGGATCCGGGACAACAATTCACCCCTCCACTTT
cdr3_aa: CASSAWIRDNNSPLHF

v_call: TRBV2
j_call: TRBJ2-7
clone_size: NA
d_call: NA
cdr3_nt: TGTGCCAGCAGTCGTCAGGGAACTTGGAGCGAGCAGTACTTC
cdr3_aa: CASSRQGTWSEQYF

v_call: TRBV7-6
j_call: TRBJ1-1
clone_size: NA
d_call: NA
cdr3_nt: TGTGCCAGCAGCTTATTTCCAGGGAACGCTGAAGCTTTCTTT
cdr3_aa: CASSLFPGNAEAFF

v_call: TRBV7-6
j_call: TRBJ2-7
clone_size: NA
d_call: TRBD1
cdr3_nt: TGTGCCAGCAGCCCGGTGCCCCCCACGGACAGGCTGAGGGAGCAGTACTTC
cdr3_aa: CASSPVPPTDRLREQYF

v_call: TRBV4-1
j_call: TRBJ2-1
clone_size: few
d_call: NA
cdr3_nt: TGCGCCAGCAGCCAAGTTCCAGAAACCGACAATGAGCAGTTCTTC
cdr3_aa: CASSQVPETDNEQFF

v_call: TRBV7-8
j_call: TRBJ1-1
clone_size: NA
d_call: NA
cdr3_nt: TGTGCCAGCAGCCAAGAAAGCCCGGGGGGGAACACTGAAGCTTTCTTT
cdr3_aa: CASSQESPGGNTEAFF